The clone carrying this TCR beta chain was observed a few times. Its antigen is currently unknown. V was pared by 7 bases and J by 0 bases, with 8 bases of the junction left unmatched. Germline-derived CDR1 and CDR2 are SQVTM and ANQGSEA. This CDR3 comprises 14 residues. The authors ran a second PCR of roughly 6 to 12 cycles using a sample-barcoded 5' primer and a J-beta primer mix. Each cDNA molecule was tagged by a template-switch adaptor that had 12 random nucleotides. TCRdb used MiXCR to reprocess the 5' RACE reads, holding one entry per CDR3 protein. The sample has 850,000 to 1,300,000 distinct CDR3 sequences; under 55% are singletons. Extraction yielded at least 6 micrograms of total RNA per sample. This entry comes from a study of blood T cells in healthy people across ages. Study-wide points: With age, beta diversity per million T cells declined roughly linearly, significantly by 40 to 50. Donor CMV status, an unknown factor, possibly confounded changes in expanded clonotypes.

The sample taken for sequencing was blood. The TCR was taken from an older woman in good health. The chain joins TRBV29-1 to TRBJ2-7; TRBD2 aligns across 8 bases. This chain's CDR3 is CSARLALSSYEQYF. The CDR3 DNA reads as TGCAGCGCTAGACTAGCGCTGAGCTCCTACGAGCAGTACTTC.